This paragraph covers one T cell receptor beta chain sequence. Its antigen is unidentified. V lost 5 bases and J lost 4; bases outside the gene matches: 4. Germline V lookup: CDR1 SGHTA, CDR2 FQGNSA. This CDR3 contains 13 residues. This sample was taken from a study of Graves' ophthalmopathy and Graves' hyperthyroidism. About the study: Peripheral blood sampling preceded any treatment and occurred at initial diagnosis. Study outcomes and limitations: Among thyroid clonotypes expanded above 0.001 frequency, most also appeared in blood.

Amplification from RNA transcripts yielded the TCR beta CDR3 regions. First-round RT-PCR relied on HTBI primers, and a second-round multiplex PCR came next. MiXCR, run by TCRdb on the multiplex PCR reads, gives a single entry per CDR3 protein. Among around 600,000 distinct CDR3 sequences listed, roughly two fifths were seen once. Ophthalmopathy donors showed moderate-to-severe activity, CAS ≥3, NOSPECS ≥4 and a duration under 3 months. Sample: peripheral blood. The receptor comes from an adult man with Graves' ophthalmopathy. The genes are TRBV7-2 and TRBJ1-2, with 7 bases lining up with TRBD1. The CDR3 spells CASSDRATYGYTF. CDR3 DNA: TGTGCCAGCAGCGACAGGGCCACCTATGGCTACACCTTC. Full variable domain (outside the CDR3, taken from reference TRBV7-2 and TRBJ1-2): GAGVSQSPSNKVTEKGKDVELRCDPISGHTALYWYRQSLGQGLEFLIYFQGNSAPDKSGLPSDRFSAERTGGSVSTLTIQRTQQEDSAVYLCASSDRATYGYTFGSGTRLTVV.